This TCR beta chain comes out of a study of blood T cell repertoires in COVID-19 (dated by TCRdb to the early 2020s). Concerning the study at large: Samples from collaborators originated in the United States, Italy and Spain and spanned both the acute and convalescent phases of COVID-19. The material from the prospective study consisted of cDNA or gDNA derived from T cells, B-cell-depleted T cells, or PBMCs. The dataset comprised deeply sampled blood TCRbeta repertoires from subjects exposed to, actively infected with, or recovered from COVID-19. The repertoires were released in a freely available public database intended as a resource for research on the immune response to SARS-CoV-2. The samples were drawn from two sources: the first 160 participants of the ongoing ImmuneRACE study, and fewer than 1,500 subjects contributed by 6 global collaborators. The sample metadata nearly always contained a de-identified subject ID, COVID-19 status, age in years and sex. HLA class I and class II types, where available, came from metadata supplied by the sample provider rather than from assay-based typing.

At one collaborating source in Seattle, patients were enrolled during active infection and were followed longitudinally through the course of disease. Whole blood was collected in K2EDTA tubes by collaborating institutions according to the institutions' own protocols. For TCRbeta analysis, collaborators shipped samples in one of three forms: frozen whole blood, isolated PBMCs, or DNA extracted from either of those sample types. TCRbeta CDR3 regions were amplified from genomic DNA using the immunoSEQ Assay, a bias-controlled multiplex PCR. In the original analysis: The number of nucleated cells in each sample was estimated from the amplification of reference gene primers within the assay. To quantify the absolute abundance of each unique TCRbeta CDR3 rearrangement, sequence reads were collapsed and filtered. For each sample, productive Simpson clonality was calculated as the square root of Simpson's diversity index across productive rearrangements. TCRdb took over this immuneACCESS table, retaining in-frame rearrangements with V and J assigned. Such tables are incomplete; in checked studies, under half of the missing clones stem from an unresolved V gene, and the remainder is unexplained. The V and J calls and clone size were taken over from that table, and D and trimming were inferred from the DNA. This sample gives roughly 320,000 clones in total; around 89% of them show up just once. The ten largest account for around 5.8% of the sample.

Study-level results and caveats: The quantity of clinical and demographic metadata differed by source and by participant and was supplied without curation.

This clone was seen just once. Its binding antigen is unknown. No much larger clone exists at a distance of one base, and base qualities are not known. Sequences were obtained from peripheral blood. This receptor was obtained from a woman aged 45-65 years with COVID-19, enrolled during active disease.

The CDR3 has the sequence CASSQDDREHQPQHF. The nucleotide sequence is TGTGCCAGCAGCCAAGATGACAGGGAACATCAGCCCCAGCATTTT. The chain was built from TRBV4-2 and TRBJ1-5; TRBD1 fits 7 bases in the junction. As encoded in the germline V gene, CDR1 is LGHNA while CDR2 is YNFKEQ. The CDR3 runs 15 residues from the cysteine to the phenylalanine. The only DNA kept is the CDR3, 45 bases in frame from the first base. The germline V and J ends show losses of 0 bases and 5 bases respectively, and no gene match explains 4 bases of the junction.